Each of the 16 T cell receptor beta chains below was sequenced from the same sample in a study of blood T cell repertoires in COVID-19. TCRdb keeps only in-frame clones here, not all; method: immunoSEQ multiplex PCR. The table shows approximately 340,000 clones, with roughly 87% occurring only once. Sequenced: peripheral blood. The origin of the receptors is a man younger than 40 with COVID-19, enrolled during active disease.

This rearrangement joins TRBV7-3 to TRBJ2-5; possible D gene TRBD2, 7 bases. Trimming stripped 1 base from V and 4 bases from J, with 13 bases between. CDR3 length: 15 amino acids. CDR1 is SGHTA and CDR2 is FQGTGA in the germline V gene. DNA of the CDR3: TGTGCCAGCAGCTTAATAGGGGGAGGGGTAGAGACCCAGTACTTC. As protein: CASSLIGGGVETQYF.

CDR3 nucleotide sequence: TGCGCCAGCAGCCAAATGCTCCGGGAGGCCGATATCTCCTACGAGCAGTACTTC. Translated: CASSQMLREADISYEQYF. The chain combines TRBV4-3 with TRBJ2-7, with TRBD2 matching 7 bases. The CDR3 is 18 residues long. CDR1 is LGHNA, CDR2 YSLEER, per germline. Trimming took 2 bases from V and 0 from J; bases not matched to a gene: 13.

The chain recombines TRBV28 with TRBJ1-6, with TRBD1 identical over 9 bases. The CDR3 is made up of 15 amino acids. Germline values: CDR1 MDHEN, CDR2 SYDVKM. V lost 6 bases to trimming and J lost 2 bases; unmatched junction nucleotides: 2. The CDR3 region has the DNA TGTGCCAGCAGCCGGACAGGGGCCTATAATTCACCCCTCCACTTT. This sequence encodes CASSRTGAYNSPLHF.

CDR3 sequence: CAISVSGKMNTGELFF. CDR3 DNA sequence: TGTGCCATCAGTGTTAGCGGGAAAATGAACACCGGGGAGCTGTTTTTT. The V gene is TRBV10-3, the J gene TRBJ2-2, with 8 bases aligning to TRBD2. The CDR3 covers 16 residues. CDR1 and CDR2 from the germline V gene are ENHRY and SYGVKD. Trimming at V came to 4 bases and at J to 1 base, leaving 5 bases not matched to a gene.

This chain joins TRBV24-1 and TRBJ2-7; 10 nucleotides match TRBD1. After removal of 9 bases from V and 1 base from J, the junction contained 5 bases not matched to a gene. The CDR3 length is 14 residues. Germline CDR1 KGHDR, CDR2 SFDVKD. The CDR3 sequence: CATPDRGRSYEQYF. CDR3 DNA: TGTGCCACCCCGGACAGGGGGAGATCCTACGAGCAGTACTTC.

V gene TRBV27 combines with J gene TRBJ1-5, with 8 bases lining up with TRBD1. The ends lost 5 bases at V and 1 base at J; junction bases unmatched: 4. Germline V lookup: CDR1 MNHEY, CDR2 SMNVEV (reference sequence). The CDR3 has 15 residues. The CDR3 DNA follows: TGTGCCAGCAGTGTGGACAGGGTAAGCAATCAGCCCCAGCATTTT. The encoded protein is CASSVDRVSNQPQHF.

In this sample, this clone turned up once. The chain carries TRBV28 and TRBJ1-2; the match to TRBD1 covers 7 bases. Germline trimming cut 6 bases from V and 5 bases from J; bases unmatched to any gene: 9. The CDR3 is made up of 14 amino acids. Germline values: CDR1 MDHEN, CDR2 SYDVKM. In nucleotides, the CDR3 is TGTGCCAGCAGCACACCGACAGGGTCTTATGGCTACACCTTC. It translates to CASSTPTGSYGYTF.

The V call is TRBV28, the J call TRBJ2-3, with 7 bases aligning to TRBD2. CDR1 and CDR2 from the germline V gene are MDHEN and SYDVKM. Losses at the gene ends were 4 bases for V and 0 bases for J; bases not matched to a gene: 7. The CDR3 has 16 amino acids. CDR3 sequence (DNA): TGTGCCAGCAGTTCCCCGAGTAGCGGGAGCACAGATACGCAGTATTTT. It yields the protein CASSSPSSGSTDTQYF.

The chain links TRBV19 to TRBJ1-6; 9 nucleotides line up with TRBD1. The V gene end was trimmed by 6 bases and the J gene end by 10 bases; junction bases not matched to a gene: 7. The CDR3 is made up of 14 amino acids. The V gene's germline CDR1 is LNHDA and CDR2 SQIVND (reference sequence). The chain's CDR3 is CASSRDRDGSPLHF. The CDR3 DNA is TGTGCCAGTAGCCGGGACAGGGACGGATCACCCCTCCACTTT.

The chain is built from TRBV7-9 and TRBJ1-2; 10 nucleotides align to TRBD1. With V trimmed by 1 base and J by 8 bases, 10 bases remained unmatched. Germline V lookup: CDR1 SEHNR, CDR2 FQNEAQ (reference sequence). This CDR3 is 16 amino acids long. CDR3 bases: TGTGCCAGCAGCTTAGGAGACAGGGGGCGAGAAGAAGGCTACACCTTC. This codes for CASSLGDRGREEGYTF.

V usage is TRBV9 and J usage is TRBJ2-1, with D perhaps TRBD1 (5 bases). The CDR3 runs 15 residues. Germline CDR1 SGDLS, CDR2 YYNGEE. The ends were cut back, 0 bases at V and 9 bases at J, with 16 bases in the middle. The CDR3 reads CASSVAGALQVEQFF. CDR3 DNA sequence: TGTGCCAGCAGCGTAGCTGGGGCATTACAAGTTGAGCAGTTCTTC.

The chain employs TRBV11-3 and TRBJ2-1, with 7 bases that match TRBD1. Germline CDR1 SGHNT, CDR2 YENEEA. The CDR3 length is 17 residues. V lost 5 bases, J lost 5 bases, and 15 bases stayed unmatched. The CDR3 bases are TGTGCCAGCAGCCTAGGGGGCGGCAGGGCTGGGAACAATGAGCAGTTCTTC. This codes for CASSLGGGRAGNNEQFF.

The chain carries TRBV19 and TRBJ2-7, with 9 nucleotides matching TRBD1. CDR1 and CDR2 from the germline V gene are LNHDA and SQIVND (reference sequence). With 2 bases clipped from V and 5 bases from J, the junction kept 4 bases outside the gene matches. There are 14 residues in the CDR3. The CDR3 region has the DNA TGTGCCAGTAGTATACGGGACAGGGTTCACGAGCAGTACTTC. Residues: CASSIRDRVHEQYF.

The chain recombines TRBV7-2 with TRBJ2-2; TRBD1 matches at 7 bases. This CDR3 is 15 amino acids long. J lost 6 bases, V lost 3 bases, and 7 bases had no gene match. Germline loops: CDR1 SGHTA, CDR2 FQGNSA. The CDR3 reads CASSFRQGYSGELFF. The CDR3 nucleotides read TGTGCCAGCAGCTTTAGACAGGGTTATTCCGGGGAGCTGTTTTTT.

V is TRBV5-4 and J is TRBJ2-4; 8 bases map to TRBD2. V lost 2 bases to trimming and J lost 4 bases; unmatched junction nucleotides: 2. Germline CDR1 and CDR2: SGHNT and YYREEE (reference sequence). This CDR3 spans 14 amino acids. The CDR3 DNA follows: TGTGCCAGCAGCTTACCGGGGGGGAAAAACATTCAGTACTTC. Amino acids: CASSLPGGKNIQYF.

Only one count was recorded for this clone. The rearrangement links TRBV19 to TRBJ2-2; 7 bases match TRBD1. The CDR3 length is 15 residues. Unmatched junction bases numbered 3, after V lost 4 bases and J lost 1 base. CDR1 is LNHDA and CDR2 is SQIVND in the germline V gene (reference sequence). The CDR3 loop is CASSRGQMNTGELFF. The DNA of the CDR3 is TGTGCCAGTAGTAGGGGACAGATGAACACCGGGGAGCTGTTTTTT.